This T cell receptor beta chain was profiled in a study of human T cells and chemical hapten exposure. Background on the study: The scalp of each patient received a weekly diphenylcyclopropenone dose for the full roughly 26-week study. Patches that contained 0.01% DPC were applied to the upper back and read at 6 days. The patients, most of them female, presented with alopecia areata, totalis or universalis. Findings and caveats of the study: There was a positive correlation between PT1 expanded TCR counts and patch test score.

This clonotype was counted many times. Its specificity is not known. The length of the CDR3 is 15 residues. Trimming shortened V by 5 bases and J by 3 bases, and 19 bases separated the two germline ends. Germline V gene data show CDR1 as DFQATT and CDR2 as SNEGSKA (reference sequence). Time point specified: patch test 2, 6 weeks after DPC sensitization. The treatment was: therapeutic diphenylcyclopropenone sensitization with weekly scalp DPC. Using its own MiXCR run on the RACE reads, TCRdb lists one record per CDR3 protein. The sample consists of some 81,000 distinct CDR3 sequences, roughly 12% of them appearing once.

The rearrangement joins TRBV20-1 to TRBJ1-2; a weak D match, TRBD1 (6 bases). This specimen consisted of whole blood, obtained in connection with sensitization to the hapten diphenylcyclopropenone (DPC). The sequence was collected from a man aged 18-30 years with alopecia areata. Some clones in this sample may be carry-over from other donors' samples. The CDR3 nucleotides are TGCAGTGCTGCCGGCGACAGGTCTGAGGACTATGGCTACACCTTC. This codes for CSAAGDRSEDYGYTF.